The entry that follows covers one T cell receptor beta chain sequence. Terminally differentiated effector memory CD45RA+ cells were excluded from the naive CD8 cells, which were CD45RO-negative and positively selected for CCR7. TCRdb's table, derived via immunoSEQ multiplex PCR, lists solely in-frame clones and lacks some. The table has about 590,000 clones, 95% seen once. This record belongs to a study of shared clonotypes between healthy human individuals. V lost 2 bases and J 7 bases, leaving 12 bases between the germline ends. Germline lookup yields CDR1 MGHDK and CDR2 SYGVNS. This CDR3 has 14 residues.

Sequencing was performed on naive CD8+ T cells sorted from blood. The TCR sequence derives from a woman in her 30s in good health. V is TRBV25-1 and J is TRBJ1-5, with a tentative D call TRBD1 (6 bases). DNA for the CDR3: TGTGCCAGCAGTGAAGTGGGACACGGGCAGCCCCAGCATTTT. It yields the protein CASSEVGHGQPQHF. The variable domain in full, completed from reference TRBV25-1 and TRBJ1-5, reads EADIYQTPRYLVIGTGKKITLECSQTMGHDKMYWYQQDPGMELHLIHYSYGVNSTEKGDLSSESTVSRIRTEHFPLTLESARPSHTSQYLCASSEVGHGQPQHFGDGTRLSIL.